These 23 T cell receptor beta chains came from one sample sequenced in a study of blood T cell repertoires in COVID-19. The table came from immunoSEQ multiplex PCR; TCRdb's copy has only in-frame clones and leaves some out. This table has roughly 200,000 clones, more than 70% appearing once. Sequencing was performed on peripheral blood. These receptors were obtained from a person aged 65 to 79 with COVID-19, enrolled during active disease.

The genes are TRBV27 and TRBJ2-1, with D possibly TRBD2 on 5 matching bases. CDR3 length equals 15 residues. CDR1 and CDR2 from the germline V gene are MNHEY and SMNVEV (reference sequence). Trimming pared 6 bases from V and 0 bases from J, leaving 12 bases between. CDR3 sequence (DNA): TGTGCCAGCAGAAAAGGAGGACCCTCCTACAATGAGCAGTTCTTC. Encoded protein: CASRKGGPSYNEQFF.

With respect to this clone: This CDR3 is also generated by other DNA sequences in the sample. The rearrangement joins TRBV6-1 to TRBJ1-1, with D unclear. V lost 1 base and J lost 0, with 6 bases in between. The CDR3 totals 14 residues. Germline V lookup: CDR1 MNHNS, CDR2 SASEGT. The CDR3 spells CASSEVPVNTEAFF. The CDR3 DNA is TGTGCCAGCAGTGAAGTTCCGGTGAACACTGAAGCTTTCTTT.

This clone was counted once. The chain employs TRBV5-6 and TRBJ1-1, with 8 bases matching TRBD1. V lost 0 bases and J lost 4; bases outside the gene matches: 5. The CDR3 contains 15 residues. Germline-derived CDR1 and CDR2 are SGHDT and YYEEEE. CDR3 DNA sequence: TGTGCCAGCAGCTTGGTCCGTCAGGGGGCCACTGAAGCTTTCTTT. This translates into CASSLVRQGATEAFF.

V gene TRBV7-9 combines with J gene TRBJ1-1, with unresolved D. V gave up 1 base and J gave up 1 base, with 13 bases separating them. CDR3 length: 16 amino acids. Germline loops: CDR1 SEHNR, CDR2 FQNEAQ (reference sequence). CDR3 nucleotides: TGTGCCAGCAGCTTAGGTAGAGGATCCCCGAACACTGAAGCTTTCTTT. Translation: CASSLGRGSPNTEAFF.

The chain has TRBV7-9 and TRBJ1-2, with TRBD1 identical over 7 bases. Trimming removed 1 base from V and 5 bases from J; junction bases left unmatched: 4. The CDR3 spans 14 residues. Germline assignment: CDR1 SEHNR and CDR2 FQNEAQ (reference sequence). Here the CDR3 DNA reads TGTGCCAGCAGCTTAGGTGGACAGGCTTATGGCTACACCTTC. Its translation: CASSLGGQAYGYTF.

The V and J genes are TRBV12-3 or TRBV12-4 and TRBJ1-2, with D hard to call. This CDR3 contains 13 residues. Between the trimmed V and J ends, which lost 3 bases and 8 bases, there was a span of 13 bases. The CDR3 reads CASSFRDLRGYTF. The CDR3 DNA is TGTGCCAGCAGTTTTCGGGATTTGAGGGGCTACACCTTC.

This chain links TRBV7-9 with TRBJ1-2, with 7 bases aligning to TRBD1. With 0 bases clipped from V and 5 bases from J, the junction kept 18 bases outside the gene matches. This CDR3 comprises 19 residues. Germline values: CDR1 SEHNR, CDR2 FQNEAQ (reference sequence). In DNA form, the CDR3 reads TGTGCCAGCAGCTTAGCAGAGGGGGCGAAACTATGGTCTGGATATGGCTACACCTTC. Translation: CASSLAEGAKLWSGYGYTF.

CDR3 sequence (DNA): TGTGCCAGCAGGCGGGACTCACCGTCACCCCTCCACTTT. The encoded protein is CASRRDSPSPLHF. The chain joins TRBV4-2 to TRBJ1-6; possibly TRBD1 for D (5 bases). The CDR3 sequence is 13 residues long. Germline V gives CDR1 LGHNA, CDR2 YNFKEQ. V was pared by 6 bases and J by 10 bases, with 13 bases between.

The chain joins TRBV5-4 to TRBJ2-7, with D possibly being TRBD2 (5 bases). This CDR3 has 14 amino acids. The V gene's germline CDR1 is SGHNT and CDR2 YYREEE (reference sequence). V was clipped by 3 bases and J by 3 bases, with 13 bases between them. The CDR3 DNA reads as TGTGCCAGCAGCTCCCCGTCGGAGGACTACGAGCAGTACTTC. It specifies CASSSPSEDYEQYF.

This chain uses TRBV28 with TRBJ1-2; TRBD1 agrees at 9 bases. The CDR3 extends over 15 amino acids. J gave up 1 base and V 4 bases, and 4 bases lay outside the gene matches. Germline V gene sequence: CDR1 MDHEN, CDR2 SYDVKM. The CDR3 DNA is TGTGCCAGCAGTTATGGGGACAGGGATAACTATGGCTACACCTTC. Translating gives CASSYGDRDNYGYTF.

The chain carries TRBV6-6 and TRBJ2-2, with TRBD1 as a possible D gene (6 bases). Germline CDR1 is MNHNY and CDR2 is SVGAGI (reference sequence). V was clipped by 4 bases and J by 3 bases, with 15 bases between them. The CDR3 spans 16 residues. In DNA, the CDR3 is TGTGCCAGCAGTTTCACGGGACACCCGGACACCGGGGAGCTGTTTTTT. It encodes CASSFTGHPDTGELFF.

The chain is built from TRBV10-2 and TRBJ1-1; the D is unclear. CDR1 and CDR2 from the germline V gene are WSHSY and SAAADI. V was clipped by 6 bases and J by 1 base, with 6 bases between them. This CDR3 spans 12 amino acids. CDR3 DNA: TGCGCCAGCAGAAACAGGAACACTGAAGCTTTCTTT. As protein: CASRNRNTEAFF.

The chain links TRBV24-1 to TRBJ2-3, with a weak D call TRBD2 (5 bases). Trimming cost V 3 bases and J 0 bases, with 12 bases left between them. Germline CDR1 and CDR2: KGHDR and SFDVKD. CDR3 length equals 16 residues. CDR3: CATSDPSRASTDTQYF. The CDR3 bases are TGTGCCACCAGTGATCCCTCGAGGGCTAGCACAGATACGCAGTATTTT.

The chain links TRBV6-5 to TRBJ1-4; the D is unclear. Per germline, CDR1 MNHEY and CDR2 SVGAGI. Trimming shortened V by 7 bases and J by 4 bases, and 13 bases separated the two germline ends. This CDR3 contains 14 residues. CDR3 protein: CASTASAGNEKLFF. The CDR3 DNA reads as TGTGCCAGCACCGCGAGCGCGGGTAATGAAAAACTGTTTTTT.

The chain couples TRBV15 to TRBJ2-7; D is possibly TRBD1 (6 bases). The CDR3 contains 15 residues. V was shortened by 0 bases and J by 2 bases, with 11 bases between the two germline ends. CDR1 is LNHNV, CDR2 YYDKDF, per germline (reference sequence). The CDR3 is CATSRDRGPAYEQYF. In DNA, the CDR3 is TGTGCCACCAGCAGAGACAGGGGCCCCGCCTACGAGCAGTACTTC.

This clone was seen just once. The chain carries TRBV5-4 and TRBJ1-4; no clear D gene. CDR1 is SGHNT, CDR2 YYREEE, per germline (reference sequence). The V gene lost 7 bases and the J gene lost 3 bases, with 13 bases spanning the gap. CDR3 length equals 14 residues. CDR3 region: CASALRGPNEKLFF. The CDR3 DNA sequence: TGTGCCAGCGCTCTGCGAGGCCCTAATGAAAAACTGTTTTTT.

The V gene is TRBV28, the J gene TRBJ2-3, with D perhaps matching TRBD2 (6 bases). The germline V gene has CDR1 MDHEN and CDR2 SYDVKM. Trimming shortened V by 0 bases and J by 6 bases, and 10 bases separated the two germline ends. The CDR3 sequence is 14 residues long. The CDR3 DNA follows: TGTGCCAGCAGTTTATGGGGGGAGGTTGATACGCAGTATTTT. It codes for CASSLWGEVDTQYF.

The chain is built from TRBV6-2 or TRBV6-3 and TRBJ2-7, with 7 positions matching TRBD1. V lost 3 bases and J lost 3; bases outside the gene matches: 17. Germline CDR1 reads MNHEY; CDR2 reads SVGEGT. The CDR3 length is 18 residues. The CDR3 DNA follows: TGTGCCAGCAGTTATCGAGGGGGCGCCAGACATATCAACTACGAGCAGTACTTC. Its protein product is CASSYRGGARHINYEQYF.

The chain recombines TRBV5-4 with TRBJ1-6, with D hard to call. V shed 1 base and J shed 7 bases, with 12 bases lying between them. The CDR3 sequence is 15 residues long. Germline V gene data show CDR1 as SGHNT and CDR2 as YYREEE (reference sequence). The CDR3 loop is CASSLLFAENSPLHF. The CDR3 DNA reads TGTGCCAGCAGCTTGTTGTTTGCGGAGAATTCACCCCTCCACTTT.

The chain links TRBV29-1 to TRBJ2-3, with D tentatively TRBD2 (6 bases). CDR1 is SQVTM, CDR2 ANQGSEA, per germline. The CDR3 consists of 15 residues. V was trimmed by 3 bases and J by 2 bases, leaving 15 bases between them. In DNA, the CDR3 is TGCAGCGTTGAGGTCGTCGGGAGAAACACAGATACGCAGTATTTT. Protein product: CSVEVVGRNTDTQYF.

This rearrangement joins TRBV4-2 to TRBJ2-1; 11 bases are shared with TRBD2. This CDR3 has 16 residues. Germline-derived CDR1 and CDR2 are LGHNA and YNFKEQ. V lost 1 base and J lost 5; bases outside the gene matches: 4. DNA of the CDR3: TGTGCCAGCAGCCAAGCCGGGACTAGCGGCCACAATGAGCAGTTCTTC. Protein product: CASSQAGTSGHNEQFF.

This clone occurred a few times. The chain has TRBV28 and TRBJ1-2; D remains unclear. Germline V gene lookup returns CDR1 MDHEN and CDR2 SYDVKM. The CDR3 has 14 amino acids. The germline V and J ends were trimmed by 5 bases and 6 bases, with 16 bases remaining between them. CDR3 in DNA: TGTGCCAGCAGTCCCGCAGGTGCCCCCAATGGCTACACCTTC. Translated: CASSPAGAPNGYTF.

This chain uses TRBV4-3 with TRBJ1-1; no definite D call. Germline V gene lookup returns CDR1 LGHNA and CDR2 YSLEER. CDR3 size: 12 residues. The ends were cut back, 1 base at V and 5 bases at J, with 5 bases in the middle. The CDR3 sequence is CASSQGETEAFF. DNA of the CDR3: TGCGCCAGCAGCCAAGGAGAGACTGAAGCTTTCTTT.